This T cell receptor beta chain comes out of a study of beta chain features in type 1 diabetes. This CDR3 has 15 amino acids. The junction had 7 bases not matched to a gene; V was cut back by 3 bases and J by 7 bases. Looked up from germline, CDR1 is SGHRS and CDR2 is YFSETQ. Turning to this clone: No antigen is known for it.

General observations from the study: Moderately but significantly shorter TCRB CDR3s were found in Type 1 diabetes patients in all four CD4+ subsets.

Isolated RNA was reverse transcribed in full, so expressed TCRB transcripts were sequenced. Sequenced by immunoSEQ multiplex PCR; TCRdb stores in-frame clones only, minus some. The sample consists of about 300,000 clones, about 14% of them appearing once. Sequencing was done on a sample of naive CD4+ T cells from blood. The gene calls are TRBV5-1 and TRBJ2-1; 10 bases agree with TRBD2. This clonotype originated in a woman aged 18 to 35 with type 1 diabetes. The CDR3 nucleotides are TGCGCCAGCAGCTGGATAGCGGGAGGTTATAATGAGCAGTTCTTC. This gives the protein CASSWIAGGYNEQFF.